This T cell receptor beta chain was observed in a study of T cells in Graves' hyperthyroidism and ophthalmopathy. This clonotype was detected ten times or more. Amplification of TCR beta CDR3 regions used RNA as the template. The study used the HTBI primer set for a first-round RT-PCR of the TCR CDR3. TCRdb independently ran MiXCR on the multiplex PCR reads; one entry per CDR3 protein. The sample records under 350,000 distinct CDR3 sequences, under 30% being singletons. With 2 bases removed from V and 2 bases from J, the gap between germline ends came to 6 bases. The CDR3 is 13 residues long. Per the germline V gene, CDR1 is LNHDA and CDR2 is SQIVND (reference sequence).

Sequencing was carried out using blood. The source of this sequence is a man aged 40-49 years with Graves' hyperthyroidism that later progressed to Graves' ophthalmopathy. The chain couples TRBV19 to TRBJ1-2, with D hard to call. CDR3 protein: CASSISRNYGYTF. The CDR3 nucleotides are TGTGCCAGTAGTATATCACGGAACTATGGCTACACCTTC.